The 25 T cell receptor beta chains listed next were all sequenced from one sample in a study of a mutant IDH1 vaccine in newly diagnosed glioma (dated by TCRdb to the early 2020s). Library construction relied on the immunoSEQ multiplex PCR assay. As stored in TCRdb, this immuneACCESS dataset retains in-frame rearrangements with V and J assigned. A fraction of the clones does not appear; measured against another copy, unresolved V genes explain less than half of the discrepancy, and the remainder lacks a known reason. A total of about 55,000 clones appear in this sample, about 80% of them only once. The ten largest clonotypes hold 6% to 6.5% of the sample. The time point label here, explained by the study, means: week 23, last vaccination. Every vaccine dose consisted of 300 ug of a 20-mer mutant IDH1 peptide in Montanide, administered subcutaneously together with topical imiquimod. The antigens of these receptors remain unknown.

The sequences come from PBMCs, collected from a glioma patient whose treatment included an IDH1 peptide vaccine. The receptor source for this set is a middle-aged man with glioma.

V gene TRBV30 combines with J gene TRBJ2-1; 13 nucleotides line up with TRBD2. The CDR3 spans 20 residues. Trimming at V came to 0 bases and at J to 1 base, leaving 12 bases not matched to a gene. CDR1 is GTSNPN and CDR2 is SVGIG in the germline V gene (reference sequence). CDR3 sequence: CAWSVEFALAGGPSYNEQFF. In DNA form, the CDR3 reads TGTGCCTGGAGTGTCGAATTCGCACTAGCGGGGGGGCCGTCCTACAATGAGCAGTTCTTC.

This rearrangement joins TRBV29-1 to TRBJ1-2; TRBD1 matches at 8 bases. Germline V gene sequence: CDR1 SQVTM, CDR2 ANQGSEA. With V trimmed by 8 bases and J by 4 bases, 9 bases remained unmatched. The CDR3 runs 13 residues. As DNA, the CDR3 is TGCAGCATCATGACAGGGGAAACCTATGGCTACACCTTC. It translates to CSIMTGETYGYTF.

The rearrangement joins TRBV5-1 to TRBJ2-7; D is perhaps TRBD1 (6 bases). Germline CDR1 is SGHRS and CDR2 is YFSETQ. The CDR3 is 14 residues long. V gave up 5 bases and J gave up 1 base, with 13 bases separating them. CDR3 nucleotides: TGCGCCAGCAGTGAACAGGGAACGTCCTACGAGCAGTACTTC. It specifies CASSEQGTSYEQYF.

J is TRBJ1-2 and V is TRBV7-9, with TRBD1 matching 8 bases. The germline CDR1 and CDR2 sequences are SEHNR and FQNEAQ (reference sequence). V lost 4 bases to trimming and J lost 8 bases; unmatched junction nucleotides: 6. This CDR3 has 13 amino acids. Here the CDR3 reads CASSSRTGNGYTF. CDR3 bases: TGTGCCAGCAGCTCTAGGACAGGGAACGGCTACACCTTC.

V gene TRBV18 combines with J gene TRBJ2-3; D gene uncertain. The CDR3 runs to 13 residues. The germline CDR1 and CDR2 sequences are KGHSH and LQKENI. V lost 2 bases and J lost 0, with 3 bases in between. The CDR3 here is CASSPTSTDTQYF. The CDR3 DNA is TGTGCCAGCTCACCAACAAGCACAGATACGCAGTATTTT.

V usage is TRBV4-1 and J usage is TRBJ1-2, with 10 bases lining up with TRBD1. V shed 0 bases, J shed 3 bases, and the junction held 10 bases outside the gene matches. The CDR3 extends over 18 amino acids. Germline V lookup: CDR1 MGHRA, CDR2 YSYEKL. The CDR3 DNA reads TGCGCCAGCAGCCAAGATGGGACTGGGGACAGGGGTTACTATGGCTACACCTTC. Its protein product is CASSQDGTGDRGYYGYTF.

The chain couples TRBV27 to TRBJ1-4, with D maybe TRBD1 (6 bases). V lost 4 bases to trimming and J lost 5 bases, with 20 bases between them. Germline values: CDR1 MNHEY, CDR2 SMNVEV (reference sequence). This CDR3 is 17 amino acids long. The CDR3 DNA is TGTGCCAGCAGTTCCTTAAGATACAGGGAAAGGAATGAAAAACTGTTTTTT. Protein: CASSSLRYRERNEKLFF.

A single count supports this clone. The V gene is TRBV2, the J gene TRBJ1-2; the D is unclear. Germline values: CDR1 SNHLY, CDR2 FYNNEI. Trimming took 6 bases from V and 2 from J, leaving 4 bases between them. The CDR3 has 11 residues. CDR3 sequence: CASSPNYGYTF. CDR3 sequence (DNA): TGTGCCAGCAGCCCAAACTATGGCTACACCTTC.

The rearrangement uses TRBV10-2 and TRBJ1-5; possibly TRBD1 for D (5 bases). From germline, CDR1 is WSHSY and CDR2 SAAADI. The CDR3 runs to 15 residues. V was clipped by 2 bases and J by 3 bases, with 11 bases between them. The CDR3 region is CASSEGTITNQPQHF. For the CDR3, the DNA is TGCGCCAGCAGTGAGGGGACCATAACCAATCAGCCCCAGCATTTT.

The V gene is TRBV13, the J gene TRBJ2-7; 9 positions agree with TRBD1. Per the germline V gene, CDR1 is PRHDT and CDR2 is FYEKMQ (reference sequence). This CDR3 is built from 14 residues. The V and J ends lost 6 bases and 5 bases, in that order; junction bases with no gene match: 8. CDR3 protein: CASREGQGGHEQYF. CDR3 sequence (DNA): TGTGCCAGCAGGGAGGGACAGGGTGGACACGAGCAGTACTTC.

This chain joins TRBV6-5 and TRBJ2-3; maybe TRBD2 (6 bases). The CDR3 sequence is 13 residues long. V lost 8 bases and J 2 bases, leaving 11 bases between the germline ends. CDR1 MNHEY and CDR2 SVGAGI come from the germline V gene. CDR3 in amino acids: CASGGTYTDTQYF. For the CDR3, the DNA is TGTGCCAGCGGGGGGACCTACACAGATACGCAGTATTTT.

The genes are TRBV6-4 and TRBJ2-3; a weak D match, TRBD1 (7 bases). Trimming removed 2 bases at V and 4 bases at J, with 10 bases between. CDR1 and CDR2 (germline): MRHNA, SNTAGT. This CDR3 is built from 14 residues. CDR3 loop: CASSDQGDSDTQYF. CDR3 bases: TGTGCCAGCAGTGACCAGGGGGACTCAGATACGCAGTATTTT.

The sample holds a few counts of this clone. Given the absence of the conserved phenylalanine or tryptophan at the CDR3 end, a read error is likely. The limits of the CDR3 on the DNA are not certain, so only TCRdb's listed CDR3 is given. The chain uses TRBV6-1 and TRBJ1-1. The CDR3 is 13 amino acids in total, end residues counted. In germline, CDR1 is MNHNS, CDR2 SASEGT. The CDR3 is CASSEESVILGAI.

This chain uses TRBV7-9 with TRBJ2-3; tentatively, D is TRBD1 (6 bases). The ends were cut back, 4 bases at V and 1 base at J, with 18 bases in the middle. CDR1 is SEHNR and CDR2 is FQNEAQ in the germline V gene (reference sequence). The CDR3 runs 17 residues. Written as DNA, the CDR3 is TGTGCCAGCAGCTCCGAGACAGGTCCCACCCGCACAGATACGCAGTATTTT. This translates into CASSSETGPTRTDTQYF.

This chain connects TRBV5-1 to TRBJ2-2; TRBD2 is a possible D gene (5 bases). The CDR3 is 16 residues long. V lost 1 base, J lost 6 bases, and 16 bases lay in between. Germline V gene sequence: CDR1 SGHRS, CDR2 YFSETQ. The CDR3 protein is CASSLSRGGNSGELFF. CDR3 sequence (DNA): TGCGCCAGCAGCTTGAGCCGGGGTGGTAATTCCGGGGAGCTGTTTTTT.

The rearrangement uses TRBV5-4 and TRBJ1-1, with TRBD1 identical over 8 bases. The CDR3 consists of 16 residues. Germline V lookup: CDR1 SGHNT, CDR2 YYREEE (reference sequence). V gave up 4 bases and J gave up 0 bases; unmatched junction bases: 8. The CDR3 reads CASSPGGDRMNTEAFF. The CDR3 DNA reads TGTGCCAGCAGCCCGGGGGGGGACAGGATGAACACTGAAGCTTTCTTT.

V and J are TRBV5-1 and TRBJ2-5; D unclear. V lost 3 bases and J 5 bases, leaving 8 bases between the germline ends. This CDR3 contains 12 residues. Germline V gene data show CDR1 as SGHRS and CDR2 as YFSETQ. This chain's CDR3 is CASSYTQETQYF. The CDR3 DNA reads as TGCGCCAGCAGCTACACCCAGGAGACCCAGTACTTC.

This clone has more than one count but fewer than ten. CDR3 in DNA: TGTGCCTGGAGTGGGGGGGGCGGCTACACCTTC. It translates to CAWSGGGGYTF. The chain links TRBV30 to TRBJ1-2, with D possibly being TRBD1 (6 bases). CDR3 size: 11 residues. Germline V CDR1 and CDR2: GTSNPN, SVGIG (reference sequence). V gave up 1 base and J gave up 8 bases, with 8 bases separating them.

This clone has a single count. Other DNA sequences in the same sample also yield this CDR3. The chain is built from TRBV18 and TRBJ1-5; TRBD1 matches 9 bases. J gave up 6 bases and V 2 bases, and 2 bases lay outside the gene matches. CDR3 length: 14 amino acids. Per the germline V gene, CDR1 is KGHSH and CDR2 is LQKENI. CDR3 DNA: TGTGCCAGCTCACCAGACAGGGGGAGTCAGCCCCAGCATTTT. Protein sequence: CASSPDRGSQPQHF.

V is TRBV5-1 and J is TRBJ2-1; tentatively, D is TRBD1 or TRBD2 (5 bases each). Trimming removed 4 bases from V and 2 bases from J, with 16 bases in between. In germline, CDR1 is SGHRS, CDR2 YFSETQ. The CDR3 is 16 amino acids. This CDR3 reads CASSVIGTQTYNEQFF. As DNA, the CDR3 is TGCGCCAGCAGCGTTATCGGGACCCAAACCTACAATGAGCAGTTCTTC.

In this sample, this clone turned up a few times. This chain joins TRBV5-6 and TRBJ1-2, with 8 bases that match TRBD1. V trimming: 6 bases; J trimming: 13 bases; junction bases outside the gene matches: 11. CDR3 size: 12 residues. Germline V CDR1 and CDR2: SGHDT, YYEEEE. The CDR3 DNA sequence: TGTGCCAGCACCCGGACAGGGAGGGATGGCACCTTC. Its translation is CASTRTGRDGTF.

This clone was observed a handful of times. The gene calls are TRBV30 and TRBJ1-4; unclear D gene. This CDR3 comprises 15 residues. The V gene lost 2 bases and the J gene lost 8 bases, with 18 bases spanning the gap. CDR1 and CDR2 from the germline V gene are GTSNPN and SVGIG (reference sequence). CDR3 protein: CAWSSGMPSGEKLFF. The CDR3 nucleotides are TGTGCCTGGAGTTCCGGGATGCCGAGTGGGGAAAAACTGTTTTTT.

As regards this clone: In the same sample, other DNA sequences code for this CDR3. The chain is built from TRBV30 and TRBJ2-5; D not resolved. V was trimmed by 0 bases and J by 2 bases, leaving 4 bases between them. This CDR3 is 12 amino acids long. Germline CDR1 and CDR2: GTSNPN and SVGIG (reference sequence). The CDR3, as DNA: TGTGCCTGGAGTGTTGGGCAAGAGACCCAGTACTTC. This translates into CAWSVGQETQYF.

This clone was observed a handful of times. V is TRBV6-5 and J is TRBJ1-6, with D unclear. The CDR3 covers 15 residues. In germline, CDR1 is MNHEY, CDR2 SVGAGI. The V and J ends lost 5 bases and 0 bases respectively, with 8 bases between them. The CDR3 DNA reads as TGTGCCAGCAGTAAATACAGCTCCTATAATTCACCCCTCCACTTT. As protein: CASSKYSSYNSPLHF.

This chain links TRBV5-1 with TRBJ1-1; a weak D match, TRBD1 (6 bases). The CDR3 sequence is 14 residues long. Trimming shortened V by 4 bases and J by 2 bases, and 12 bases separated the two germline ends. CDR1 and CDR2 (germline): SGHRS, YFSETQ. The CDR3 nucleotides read TGCGCCAGCAGCAAATGGACAGCTAACACTGAAGCTTTCTTT. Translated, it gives CASSKWTANTEAFF. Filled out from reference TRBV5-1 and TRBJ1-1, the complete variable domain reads KAGVTQTPRYLIKTRGQQVTLSCSPISGHRSVSWYQQTPGQGLQFLFEYFSETQRNKGNFPGRFSGRQFSNSRSEMNVSTLELGDSALYLCASSKWTANTEAFFGQGTRLTVV.